The following is a TCR beta chain sequence with its context. This CDR3 spans 14 amino acids. From germline, CDR1 is MNHEY and CDR2 SVGEGT. V was cut by 6 bases and J by 2 bases, with 12 bases left in between. These data originate in a study of blood T cell repertoires in COVID-19. Study context: The United States, Italy and Spain provided the acute and convalescent COVID-19 samples.

The repertoire was sequenced with immunoSEQ multiplex PCR; TCRdb's copy has only in-frame clones and lacks some. The data hold a few hundred thousand clones, with around 84% observed a single time. The TCR originated in a man aged 60-69 years with acute or convalescent COVID-19. What was sequenced was peripheral blood. This chain joins TRBV6-2 or TRBV6-3 and TRBJ2-3; D gene unclear. CDR3 region: CASSPHYNTDTQYF. The CDR3 nucleotides are TGTGCCAGCAGCCCACACTACAACACAGATACGCAGTATTTT.